The 6 T cell receptor beta chains reported below all come from one sample, sequenced in a study of cytomegalovirus exposure and HLA in healthy donors. Primers for the PCR totalled 60 Vbeta and 13 Jbeta. The repertoire was sequenced with immunoSEQ multiplex PCR; TCRdb's copy has only in-frame clones and lacks some. The data contain over 150,000 clones, approximately 74% of them singletons. Sequences were obtained from PBMCs. The receptors originated from a man aged 18 to 29 in good health and CMV-seronegative.

This clone occurred once. The chain has TRBV5-1 and TRBJ2-5; 8 bases line up with TRBD1. Per germline, CDR1 SGHRS and CDR2 YFSETQ. The V segment lost 1 base and the J segment 4 bases; nucleotides outside the gene matches: 9. The CDR3 totals 16 residues. CDR3 nucleotides: TGCGCCAGCAGCTTGTACGGACAGGGTAAAGGAGAGACCCAGTACTTC. It translates to CASSLYGQGKGETQYF.

The chain is built from TRBV19 and TRBJ1-5, with a tentative D call TRBD1 (5 bases). Trimming took off 3 bases at V and 2 bases at J, with 17 bases between the two ends. Looked up from germline, CDR1 is LNHDA and CDR2 is SQIVND (reference sequence). The CDR3 covers 17 residues. CDR3 nucleotide sequence: TGTGCCAGTAGTATGTCCCAGGGTGAGGCGGGCAATCAGCCCCAGCATTTT. Its protein product is CASSMSQGEAGNQPQHF.

This chain uses TRBV23-1 with TRBJ1-2; possibly TRBD1 for D (6 bases). TRBV23-1 qualifies as an ORF whose function is uncertain. The CDR3 runs to 15 residues. Trimming pared 0 bases from V and 4 bases from J, leaving 12 bases between. The CDR3 DNA sequence: TGCGCCAGCAGTCAATCGTTTTCCAGGGGCTATGGCTACACCTTC. This translates into CASSQSFSRGYGYTF.

V gene TRBV9 combines with J gene TRBJ2-6; tentatively, D is TRBD1 (5 bases). Trimming took 1 base from V and 0 from J, leaving 23 bases between them. This CDR3 has 21 residues. Germline loops: CDR1 SGDLS, CDR2 YYNGEE. The CDR3 reads CASSVRSPLGPGLSGANVLTF. DNA of the CDR3: TGTGCCAGCAGCGTAAGATCCCCACTTGGCCCAGGGCTCTCTGGGGCCAACGTCCTGACTTTC.

A remark on this clone: The junction shows a germline mismatch at one end, possibly a read error. This chain connects TRBV28 to TRBJ1-5, with 7 bases fitting TRBD1. This CDR3 is 13 amino acids long. Germline CDR1 MDHEN, CDR2 SYDVKM. The CDR3 loop is CASRRDSSQPQHF. For the CDR3, the DNA is TGTGCCAGCAGGCGGGACAGCAGTCAGCCCCAGCATTTT.

The chain couples TRBV7-7 to TRBJ2-2, with 8 bases fitting TRBD2. Per germline, CDR1 SSHAT and CDR2 FNYEAQ (reference sequence). The CDR3 is 15 residues long. V lost 5 bases, J lost 6 bases, and 8 bases stayed unmatched. The CDR3: CASSRISGGAGELFF. The CDR3 coding sequence is TGTGCCAGCAGCCGCATAAGCGGGGGTGCCGGGGAGCTGTTTTTT.